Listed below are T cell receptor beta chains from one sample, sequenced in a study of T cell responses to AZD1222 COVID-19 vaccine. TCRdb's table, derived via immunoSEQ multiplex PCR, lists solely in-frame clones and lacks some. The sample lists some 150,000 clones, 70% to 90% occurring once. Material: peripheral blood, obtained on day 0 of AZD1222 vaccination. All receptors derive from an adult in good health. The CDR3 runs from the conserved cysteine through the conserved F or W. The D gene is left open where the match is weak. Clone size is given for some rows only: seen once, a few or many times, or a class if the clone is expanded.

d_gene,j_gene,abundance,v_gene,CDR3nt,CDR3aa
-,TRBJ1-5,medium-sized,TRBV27,TGTGCCAGCAGTTTATTGGCAGGGCCAACTAATCAGCCCCAGCATTTT,CASSLLAGPTNQPQHF
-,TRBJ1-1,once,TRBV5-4,TGTGCCAGCAGCTTGCCAGGGGTGAACACTGAAGCTTTCTTT,CASSLPGVNTEAFF
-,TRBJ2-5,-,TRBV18,TGTGCCAGCTCACCAGTCGGGGAGACCCAGTACTTC,CASSPVGETQYF
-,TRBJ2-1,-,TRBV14,TGTGCCAGCAGCCAAGATGCGAGGGCCTCCTACAATGAGCAGTTCTTC,CASSQDARASYNEQFF
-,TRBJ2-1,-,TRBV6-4,TGTGCCAGCAGTGACTCCTCCCCCGCAGCCTACAATGAGCAGTTCTTC,CASSDSSPAAYNEQFF
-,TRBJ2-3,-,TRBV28,TGTGCCAGCAGTCAACTAACCGATACGCAGTATTTT,CASSQLTDTQYF
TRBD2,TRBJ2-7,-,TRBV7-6,TGTGCCAGCAGCTTTAGTAGCGGGGCCCTCGGGGAGCAGTACTTC,CASSFSSGALGEQYF
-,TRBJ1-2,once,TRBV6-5,TGTGCCAGCAGGAGGAGGGGGACCCTGGATGGCTACACCTTC,CASRRRGTLDGYTF
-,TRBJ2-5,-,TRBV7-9,TGTGCCAGCAGCTTAATGATGGGGGAAGAGACCCAGTACTTC,CASSLMMGEETQYF
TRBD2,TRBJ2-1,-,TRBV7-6,TGTGCCAGCAGCGCCCGACTAGCGGGATTGGCCTACAATGAGCAGTTCTTC,CASSARLAGLAYNEQFF
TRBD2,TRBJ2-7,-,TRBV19,TGTGCCAGTACCCCTAGCGGGAGGAGCTCCTACGAGCAGTACTTC,CASTPSGRSSYEQYF
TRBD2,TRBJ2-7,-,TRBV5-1,TGCGCCAGCAGTGTCCTAGCGGGGACCCCCGGCGAGCAGTACTTC,CASSVLAGTPGEQYF
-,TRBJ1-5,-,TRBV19,TGTGCCAGTAGTATCGGGGGGAATCAGCCCCAGCATTTT,CASSIGGNQPQHF
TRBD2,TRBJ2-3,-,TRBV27,TGTGCCAGCAGTTATTCACTAGCGGGGGGCACAGATACGCAGTATTTT,CASSYSLAGGTDTQYF
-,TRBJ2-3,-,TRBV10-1,TGCGCCAGCAGTGATACAGGGCTCACAGATACGCAGTATTTT,CASSDTGLTDTQYF
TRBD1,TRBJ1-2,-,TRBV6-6,TGTGCCAGCAGTTACCCCTTGGGGACAGACCAATATGGCTACACCTTC,CASSYPLGTDQYGYTF
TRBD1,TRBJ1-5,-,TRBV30,TGTGCCTGGAGGCCATTCGACTTGGGGGACAGGGATTATAGCAATCAGCCCCAGCATTTT,CAWRPFDLGDRDYSNQPQHF
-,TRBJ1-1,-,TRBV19,TGTGCCAGTAAGGCAAGGGAGGGAGCTTTCTTT,CASKAREGAFF
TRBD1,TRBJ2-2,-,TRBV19,TGTGCCAGTAGTATCACAGGGGCCGGGGAGCTGTTTTTT,CASSITGAGELFF
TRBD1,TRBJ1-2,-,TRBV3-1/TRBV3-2,TGTGCCAGCAGCCAACGGACAGGGAACTATGGCTACACCTTC,CASSQRTGNYGYTF
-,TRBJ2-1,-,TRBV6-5,TGTGCCAGCAGTCTAGGGGGGGCCTCCTACAATGAGCAGTTCTTC,CASSLGGASYNEQFF
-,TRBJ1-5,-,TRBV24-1,TGTGCCACCAGTGATGGGAAAAGAAATCAGCCCCAGCATTTT,CATSDGKRNQPQHF
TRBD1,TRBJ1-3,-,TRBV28,TGTGCCAGCAGTGCCCCGGGACAGTCGGAAGACACCATATATTTT,CASSAPGQSEDTIYF
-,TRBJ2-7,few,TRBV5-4,TGTGCCAGCAGCTTGCTTGGGGCCTACGAGCAGTACTTC,CASSLLGAYEQYF
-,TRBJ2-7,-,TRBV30,TGTGCCTGGAGTCCTCCGGGACTCGACATGACCTACGAGCAGTACTTC,CAWSPPGLDMTYEQYF
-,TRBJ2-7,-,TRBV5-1,TGCGCCAGCAGCCCCGGCGGGGCCGTTTACGAGCAGTACTTC,CASSPGGAVYEQYF
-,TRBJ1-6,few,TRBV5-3,TGTGCCAGAAGCCCCTTGGGACCTCCGGATTCACCCCTCCACTTT,CARSPLGPPDSPLHF